These T cell receptor beta chains were read from a single sample in a study of cytomegalovirus exposure and HLA in healthy donors. The table came from immunoSEQ multiplex PCR; TCRdb's copy has only in-frame clones and leaves some out. Altogether 100,000 to 150,000 clones are present, around 77% being singletons, with the ten largest covering less than 2%. Specimen: PBMCs. The source of these receptors is a woman between 50 and 59 years old in good health and CMV-seronegative. CDR3s include the opening cysteine and the closing phenylalanine or tryptophan. D genes are given only for firm matches. The size entry is marked missing in some rows and otherwise reads once, few, many or a size class.

>NA|TRBJ1-2|TRBD1|TRBV30
CAWRDRGYGYTF
TGTGCCTGGAGGGACAGGGGCTATGGCTACACCTTC
>NA|TRBJ2-7|TRBD2|TRBV7-3
CASSLILAGEQYF
TGTGCCAGCAGCTTAATACTAGCGGGCGAGCAGTACTTC
>few|TRBJ2-2|TRBD2|TRBV9
CASSVGAGAVGELFF
TGTGCCAGCAGCGTCGGAGCGGGAGCTGTCGGGGAGCTGTTTTTT
>NA|TRBJ1-1|NA|TRBV27
CASSLTSVFGTPTEAFF
TGTGCCAGCAGTTTAACTTCTGTCTTTGGGACTCCAACTGAAGCTTTCTTT
>NA|TRBJ1-1|NA|TRBV10-3
CAIREEGMNTEAFF
TGTGCCATCAGGGAGGAGGGTATGAACACTGAAGCTTTCTTT
>NA|TRBJ1-1|NA|TRBV29-1
CSVIQGNTEAFF
TGCAGCGTTATACAGGGCAACACTGAAGCTTTCTTT
>NA|TRBJ2-1|TRBD2|TRBV5-6
CASSFDAGGTNNEQFF
TGTGCCAGCAGCTTCGACGCGGGAGGGACCAACAATGAGCAGTTCTTC
>NA|TRBJ2-2|NA|TRBV4-2
CASSQEITRAPNTGELFF
TGTGCCAGCAGCCAAGAGATTACTAGGGCCCCGAACACCGGGGAGCTGTTTTTT
>NA|TRBJ2-2|NA|TRBV5-1
CASSPGAGGRNTGELFF
TGCGCCAGCAGCCCAGGGGCAGGTGGCAGGAACACCGGGGAGCTGTTTTTT
>NA|TRBJ2-2|NA|TRBV10-2
CASSTGAGELFF
TGCGCCAGCAGTACGGGTGCCGGGGAGCTGTTTTTT
>NA|TRBJ1-2|NA|TRBV10-3
CAISEPYGYTF
TGTGCCATCAGTGAGCCTTATGGCTACACCTTC
>NA|TRBJ2-1|TRBD2|TRBV5-8
CASSWVGTSGRATNEQFF
TGTGCCAGCAGCTGGGTGGGGACTAGCGGGAGGGCCACCAATGAGCAGTTCTTC
>NA|TRBJ2-7|TRBD2|TRBV9
CASSVDPAGLSYEQYF
TGTGCCAGCAGCGTAGATCCAGCGGGACTCTCCTACGAGCAGTACTTC
>NA|TRBJ2-6|NA|TRBV15
CATSRHRDSGANVLTF
TGTGCCACCAGCAGACACAGAGACTCTGGGGCCAACGTCCTGACTTTC
>NA|TRBJ1-2|NA|TRBV6-1
CASSEIAAPGLGGYTF
TGTGCCAGCAGTGAAATAGCAGCCCCCGGTTTGGGTGGCTACACCTTC
>NA|TRBJ2-2|TRBD2|TRBV29-1
CSVAAGGTGELFF
TGCAGCGTTGCAGCGGGAGGGACCGGGGAGCTGTTTTTT
>NA|TRBJ2-1|NA|TRBV5-1
CASSLPSNEQFF
TGCGCCAGCAGCTTGCCTAGCAATGAGCAGTTCTTC
>NA|TRBJ2-3|TRBD2|TRBV4-2
CASSQGGSNADTQYF
TGTGCCAGCAGCCAGGGCGGGAGTAACGCAGATACGCAGTATTTT
>NA|TRBJ1-3|NA|TRBV7-8
CASSLRGSGNTIYF
TGTGCCAGCAGCTTAAGGGGCTCTGGAAACACCATATATTTT
>once|TRBJ2-5|TRBD2|TRBV10-3
CAISLAGGQETQYF
TGTGCCATCAGCCTGGCGGGAGGGCAAGAGACCCAGTACTTC
>NA|TRBJ1-1|TRBD1|TRBV4-2
CASSQDFGTGEGAFF
TGTGCCAGCAGCCAGGACTTCGGGACAGGGGAGGGAGCTTTCTTT
>NA|TRBJ2-5|NA|TRBV16
CASSPTGLETQYF
TGTGCCAGCAGTCCCACAGGGTTGGAGACCCAGTACTTC
>NA|TRBJ1-1|NA|TRBV5-6
CASSLAYFSGDAFF
TGTGCCAGCAGCTTAGCCTATTTCAGCGGCGACGCTTTCTTT
>few|TRBJ2-1|TRBD2|TRBV5-4
CASSLTGGTLNEQFF
TGTGCCAGCAGCTTAACGGGGGGGACTTTGAATGAGCAGTTCTTC
>few|TRBJ1-1|NA|TRBV6-1
CASGRGNTEAFF
TGTGCCAGCGGACGGGGGAACACTGAAGCTTTCTTT
>NA|TRBJ1-5|TRBD1|TRBV5-1
CASSLNPPGQGSFGNQPQHF
TGCGCCAGCAGCTTAAACCCGCCGGGACAGGGCTCCTTTGGCAATCAGCCCCAGCATTTT
>NA|TRBJ1-1|TRBD1|TRBV30
CAWSTGQGAEAFF
TGTGCCTGGAGTACGGGACAGGGCGCTGAAGCTTTCTTT
>NA|TRBJ2-3|TRBD2|TRBV28
CASSYSEREATDTQYF
TGTGCCAGCAGTTACTCCGAGCGGGAAGCCACAGATACGCAGTATTTT
>NA|TRBJ2-7|TRBD2|TRBV2
CASSDVGREFGEQYF
TGTGCCAGCAGTGACGTTGGGCGGGAGTTCGGCGAGCAGTACTTC
>few|TRBJ1-2|TRBD1|TRBV7-2
CASSTGTAGYGYTF
TGTGCCAGCAGTACCGGGACAGCAGGCTATGGCTACACCTTC
>NA|TRBJ2-1|NA|TRBV28
CASSLRVEQFF
TGTGCCAGCAGTTTGCGGGTTGAGCAGTTCTTC
>NA|TRBJ2-6|NA|TRBV18
CASSPQGSLLSGANVLTF
TGTGCCAGCTCACCGCAGGGTTCCCTCCTCTCTGGGGCCAACGTCCTGACTTTC
>NA|TRBJ2-2|NA|TRBV9
CASMAGSNTGELFF
TGTGCCAGCATGGCAGGATCTAACACCGGGGAGCTGTTTTTT
>NA|TRBJ2-7|NA|TRBV18
CASSPPLVSYEQYF
TGTGCCAGCTCACCACCGTTAGTATCCTACGAGCAGTACTTC
>NA|TRBJ2-2|TRBD2|TRBV5-4
CASSLGTSGRTGELFF
TGTGCCAGCAGCTTGGGAACTAGCGGGAGGACCGGGGAGCTGTTTTTT
>NA|TRBJ1-5|NA|TRBV10-2
CASGDLDRNQPQHF
TGCGCCTCCGGAGACTTGGACAGAAATCAGCCCCAGCATTTT
>NA|TRBJ1-4|TRBD1|TRBV30
CAWSAWDRGTGKLFF
TGTGCCTGGAGTGCCTGGGACAGGGGAACCGGAAAACTGTTTTTT
>NA|TRBJ1-2|NA|TRBV27
CASSVAGVRDYGYTF
TGTGCCAGCAGTGTCGCAGGGGTAAGAGACTATGGCTACACCTTC
>NA|TRBJ2-2|TRBD2|TRBV9
CASSVVLGGAGELFF
TGTGCCAGCAGCGTAGTTCTCGGGGGGGCCGGGGAGCTGTTTTTT
>NA|TRBJ2-7|TRBD2|TRBV4-3
CASSQDRIAGYYEQYF
TGCGCCAGCAGCCAAGATCGGATAGCGGGTTACTACGAGCAGTACTTC
>NA|TRBJ2-5|NA|TRBV21-1
CASSRETGTSGSSDQETQYF
TGTGCCAGCAGCAGAGAAACCGGGACTAGCGGGAGTAGCGACCAAGAGACCCAGTACTTC
>NA|TRBJ2-3|NA|TRBV6-1
CASSARDTDTQYF
TGTGCCAGCAGTGCCAGGGATACAGATACGCAGTATTTT
>NA|TRBJ1-1|NA|TRBV9
CASSGMTDEAFF
TGTGCCAGCAGCGGTATGACAGATGAAGCTTTCTTT